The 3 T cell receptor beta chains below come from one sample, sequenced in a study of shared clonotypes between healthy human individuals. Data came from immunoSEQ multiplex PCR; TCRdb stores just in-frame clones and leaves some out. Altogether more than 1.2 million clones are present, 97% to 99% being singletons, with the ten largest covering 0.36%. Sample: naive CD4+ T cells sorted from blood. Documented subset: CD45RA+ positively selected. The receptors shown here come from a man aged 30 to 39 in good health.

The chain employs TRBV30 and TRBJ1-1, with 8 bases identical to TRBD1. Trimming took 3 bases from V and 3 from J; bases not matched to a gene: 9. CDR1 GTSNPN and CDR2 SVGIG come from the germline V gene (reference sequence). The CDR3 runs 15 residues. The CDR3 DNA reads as TGTGCCTGGAGACCTACAGGGGGTTGGTACACTGAAGCTTTCTTT. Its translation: CAWRPTGGWYTEAFF.

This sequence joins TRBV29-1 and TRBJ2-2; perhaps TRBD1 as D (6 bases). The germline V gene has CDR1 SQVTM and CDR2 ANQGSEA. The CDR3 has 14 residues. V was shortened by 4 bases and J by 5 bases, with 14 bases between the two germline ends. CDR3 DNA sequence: TGCAGCGTTGGGCAGGGGTGGGGGACCGGGGAGCTGTTTTTT. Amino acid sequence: CSVGQGWGTGELFF.

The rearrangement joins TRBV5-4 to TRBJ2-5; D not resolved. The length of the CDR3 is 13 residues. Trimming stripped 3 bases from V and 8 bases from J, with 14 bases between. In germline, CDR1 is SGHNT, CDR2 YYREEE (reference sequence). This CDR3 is CASSSATALTQYF. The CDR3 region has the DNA TGTGCCAGCAGCTCGGCTACTGCGCTCACCCAGTACTTC.